Presented here are 26 T cell receptor beta chains from one specimen sequenced in a study of blood T cell repertoires in COVID-19. Data came from immunoSEQ multiplex PCR; TCRdb stores just in-frame clones and leaves some out. The sample holds some 100,000 clones; around 80% are singletons and the top ten take about 6.6%. The material sequenced was peripheral blood. The receptors shown here come from a man in his 70s with acute or convalescent COVID-19.

A single count supports this clone. A much larger clonotype is one base distant, so this may be a read error. This sequence joins TRBV12-3 or TRBV12-4 and TRBJ2-5; D uncertain. V gave up 6 bases and J gave up 7 bases, with 9 bases separating them. This CDR3 comprises 11 residues. The CDR3, as DNA: TGTGCCAGCAGCACCTTCGGGACCCAGTACTTC. Residues: CASSTFGTQYF.

This chain joins TRBV10-3 and TRBJ1-6, with TRBD1 matching 8 bases. Per germline, CDR1 ENHRY and CDR2 SYGVKD. This CDR3 contains 12 residues. Trimming cost V 10 bases and J 13 bases; bases outside gene matches: 9. DNA for the CDR3: TGTGCCACAACCGGGACAGGAATCCCCCTCCACTTT. Amino acids: CATTGTGIPLHF.

This clone was recorded only once. The chain combines TRBV18 with TRBJ2-7; D possibly corresponds to TRBD1 (6 bases). Germline V gives CDR1 KGHSH, CDR2 LQKENI. The CDR3 contains 13 residues. With 3 bases removed from V and 2 bases from J, the gap between germline ends came to 8 bases. The CDR3 nucleotides read TGTGCCAGCTCACCGACAGGACCCTACGAGCAGTACTTC. It encodes CASSPTGPYEQYF.

The V call is TRBV28, the J call TRBJ2-2; 9 bases are shared with TRBD1. The CDR3 has 16 residues. The V gene's germline CDR1 is MDHEN and CDR2 SYDVKM. V shed 2 bases, J shed 5 bases, and the junction held 6 bases outside the gene matches. CDR3 sequence reads: CASSLITGGLTGELFF. In DNA form, the CDR3 reads TGTGCCAGCAGTTTAATAACAGGGGGCCTAACCGGGGAGCTGTTTTTT.

This clone was seen a few times. The chain links TRBV6-5 to TRBJ2-1; 10 nucleotides line up with TRBD1. This CDR3 is built from 14 residues. V lost 6 bases to trimming and J lost 6 bases; unmatched junction nucleotides: 5. Looked up from germline, CDR1 is MNHEY and CDR2 is SVGAGI. CDR3 sequence: CASSLRDRGNEQFF. DNA for the CDR3: TGTGCCAGCAGCCTCCGGGACAGGGGCAATGAGCAGTTCTTC.

The CDR3 loop is CASSLALAGVYEQYF. DNA of the CDR3: TGTGCCAGCAGTTTAGCCCTAGCGGGAGTGTACGAGCAGTACTTC. V is TRBV28 and J is TRBJ2-7, with 10 bases that match TRBD2. Per germline, CDR1 MDHEN and CDR2 SYDVKM. V lost 2 bases to trimming and J lost 4 bases; unmatched junction nucleotides: 5. This CDR3 is 15 amino acids long.

The CDR3 DNA sequence: TGTGCCAGCAGTCCAGGACAGGGAGAGCAGTTCTTC. Its translation: CASSPGQGEQFF. The rearrangement links TRBV9 to TRBJ2-1; 8 bases fit TRBD1. The ends lost 5 bases at V and 10 bases at J; junction bases unmatched: 5. CDR3 length: 12 amino acids. Germline CDR1 SGDLS, CDR2 YYNGEE.

The rearrangement joins TRBV28 to TRBJ1-2; TRBD1 matches at 7 bases. The germline gives CDR1 MDHEN, CDR2 SYDVKM. The CDR3 is 15 residues long. V trimming: 1 base; J trimming: 3 bases; junction bases outside the gene matches: 5. Here the CDR3 reads CASSLSFRGDYGYTF. DNA for the CDR3: TGTGCCAGCAGTTTATCATTCAGGGGGGACTATGGCTACACCTTC.

The V call is TRBV7-8, the J call TRBJ1-1; 7 bases fit TRBD1. The CDR3 contains 14 residues. The V gene's germline CDR1 is SGHVS and CDR2 FQNEAQ. The junction had 8 bases not matched to a gene; V was cut back by 7 bases and J by 3 bases. Here the CDR3 reads CASIRTGLDTEAFF. The CDR3, as DNA: TGTGCCAGCATCCGGACAGGTTTGGACACTGAAGCTTTCTTT.

CDR3: CASSWAPNPPEQYF. The CDR3 region has the DNA TGTGCCAGCAGTTGGGCTCCGAACCCCCCGGAGCAGTACTTC. The V gene is TRBV28, the J gene TRBJ2-7; no firm D call. The CDR3 spans 14 residues. Trimming took off 4 bases at V and 7 bases at J, with 17 bases between the two ends. The germline CDR1 and CDR2 sequences are MDHEN and SYDVKM.

This chain joins TRBV12-3 or TRBV12-4 and TRBJ2-5; 7 bases map to TRBD1. The CDR3 loop spans 13 amino acids. The V gene end was trimmed by 7 bases and the J gene end by 2 bases; junction bases not matched to a gene: 4. Written as DNA, the CDR3 is TGTGCCAGCACGAGGACAGGACAAGAGACCCAGTACTTC. It yields the protein CASTRTGQETQYF.

The CDR3 is CASSHVDTGNTIYF. CDR3 DNA sequence: TGCGCCAGCAGCCACGTGGACACGGGAAACACCATATATTTT. This chain uses TRBV4-3 with TRBJ1-3; TRBD1 might be the D (5 bases). The CDR3 is 14 amino acids. Germline CDR1 LGHNA, CDR2 YSLEER. Trimming left V 3 bases short and J 4 bases short, with 10 bases between.

The chain links TRBV9 to TRBJ2-7; 9 bases align to TRBD2. This CDR3 comprises 14 residues. CDR1 and CDR2 (germline): SGDLS, YYNGEE. V trimming: 3 bases; J trimming: 5 bases; junction bases outside the gene matches: 6. The CDR3 DNA is TGTGCCAGCAGCGGCGGGGGGGTGAGGAACGAGCAGTACTTC. Translating it yields CASSGGGVRNEQYF.

The gene calls are TRBV28 and TRBJ2-2; D unclear. The germline gives CDR1 MDHEN, CDR2 SYDVKM. This CDR3 is built from 17 residues. Trimming took off 7 bases at V and 2 bases at J, with 20 bases between the two ends. The DNA for the CDR3 is TGTGCCAGCACCTTTTCTTCCTCCCAGGCCAACACCGGGGAGCTGTTTTTT. Residues: CASTFSSSQANTGELFF.

V is TRBV5-1 and J is TRBJ1-3; TRBD1 agrees at 7 bases. J was trimmed by 0 bases and V by 0 bases; bases with no gene match: 3. CDR1 SGHRS and CDR2 YFSETQ come from the germline V gene. The CDR3 is 16 residues long. The CDR3 loop is CASSLGGQTSGNTIYF. The CDR3, as DNA: TGCGCCAGCAGCTTGGGGGGACAGACCTCTGGAAACACCATATATTTT.

The chain couples TRBV3-1 (or the pseudogene TRBV3-2) to TRBJ1-2, with 7 positions matching TRBD1. The CDR3 spans 15 residues. Germline assignment: CDR1 LGHDT and CDR2 YNNKEL (reference sequence). The V segment lost 0 bases and the J segment 7 bases; nucleotides outside the gene matches: 8. For the CDR3, the DNA is TGTGCCAGCAGCCAAGATTTGACAGGGAGGCTTGGCTACACCTTC. Its translation: CASSQDLTGRLGYTF.

The chain couples TRBV4-2 to TRBJ1-2, with 10 positions matching TRBD1. J gave up 7 bases and V 4 bases, and 9 bases lay outside the gene matches. This CDR3 is 15 amino acids long. Germline V gene lookup returns CDR1 LGHNA and CDR2 YNFKEQ. The CDR3 nucleotides read TGTGCCAGCAGCCCTGACCGGGACAGGGGACGTGGCTACACCTTC. Translating it yields CASSPDRDRGRGYTF.

The genes are TRBV3-1 (or the pseudogene TRBV3-2) and TRBJ2-1; D possibly corresponds to TRBD2 (5 bases). Deletions cut 6 bases from V and 4 bases from J, with 13 bases between. Germline CDR1 LGHDT, CDR2 YNNKEL (reference sequence). This CDR3 has 14 amino acids. The CDR3 region is CASSRTGVYNEQFF. The CDR3 DNA is TGTGCCAGCAGTCGGACTGGGGTTTACAATGAGCAGTTCTTC.

CDR3 protein: CASSATGDIVGQYF. DNA of the CDR3: TGTGCCAGCAGCGCGACAGGGGATATAGTAGGGCAGTACTTC. The rearrangement joins TRBV9 to TRBJ2-7, with 8 bases lining up with TRBD1. The CDR3 sequence is 14 residues long. Germline-derived CDR1 and CDR2 are SGDLS and YYNGEE. V was clipped by 3 bases and J by 9 bases; unmatched bases: 11.

The V gene is TRBV21-1, the J gene TRBJ1-6; the DNA was not used to check the table's D call, TRBD1. TRBV21-1 is a pseudogene. CDR3 length equals 14 residues. CDR3 sequence: CASSKGKGNSPLHF. The CDR3 DNA reads as TGTGCCAGCAGCAAAGGTAAGGGGAATTCACCCCTCCACTTT.

The J gene is TRBJ2-1, the V gene TRBV5-4, with 10 nucleotides matching TRBD2. This CDR3 region has 16 residues. Germline lookup yields CDR1 SGHNT and CDR2 YYREEE (reference sequence). V gave up 3 bases and J gave up 6 bases; unmatched junction bases: 9. For the CDR3, the DNA is TGTGCCAGCAGCTACAATCTAGCGGGAGATCTCAATGAGCAGTTCTTC. It yields the protein CASSYNLAGDLNEQFF.

The chain couples TRBV28 to TRBJ2-6; 10 bases fit TRBD2. With V trimmed by 10 bases and J by 1 base, 7 bases remained unmatched. Germline-derived CDR1 and CDR2 are MDHEN and SYDVKM. This CDR3 has 16 amino acids. CDR3 in DNA: TGTGCCACCTACAGCGGGAGGGCTTCTGGGGCCAACGTCCTGACTTTC. Protein product: CATYSGRASGANVLTF.

This sequence joins TRBV15 and TRBJ2-7, with 9 nucleotides matching TRBD1. Germline loops: CDR1 LNHNV, CDR2 YYDKDF (reference sequence). The trim removed 3 bases at V and 4 bases at J, leaving 7 bases unmatched. The CDR3 is made up of 15 amino acids. CDR3 sequence reads: CATSSQQGALYEQYF. Written as DNA, the CDR3 is TGTGCCACCAGCAGCCAACAGGGGGCATTATACGAGCAGTACTTC. Full variable domain (remainder filled in from reference TRBV15 and TRBJ2-7): DAMVIQNPRYQVTQFGKPVTLSCSQTLNHNVMYWYQQKSSQAPKLLFHYYDKDFNNEADTPDNFQSRRPNTSFCFLDIRSPGLGDTAMYLCATSSQQGALYEQYFGPGTRLTVT.

This rearrangement joins TRBV19 to TRBJ2-7; no definite D call. The CDR3 is 14 residues long. V shed 4 bases and J shed 2 bases, with 12 bases lying between them. The germline gives CDR1 LNHDA, CDR2 SQIVND (reference sequence). The CDR3 here is CASSTNSPPYEQYF. In nucleotides, the CDR3 is TGTGCCAGTAGTACGAATAGTCCGCCCTACGAGCAGTACTTC.

The CDR3 reads CASSRKGIGTEAFF. DNA for the CDR3: TGTGCCAGCAGCCGGAAGGGGATAGGTACTGAAGCTTTCTTT. The chain recombines TRBV3-1 (or the pseudogene TRBV3-2) with TRBJ1-1; the D gene is possibly TRBD1 (5 bases). Trimming removed 4 bases at V and 5 bases at J, with 14 bases between. The germline gives CDR1 LGHDT, CDR2 YNNKEL (reference sequence). The CDR3 sequence is 14 residues long.

V gene TRBV6-2 or TRBV6-3 combines with J gene TRBJ1-1; 8 nucleotides match TRBD1. The CDR3 length is 14 residues. The V gene end was trimmed by 2 bases and the J gene end by 5 bases; junction bases not matched to a gene: 4. Per germline, CDR1 MNHEY and CDR2 SVGEGT. The CDR3 protein is CASSYETGETEAFF. CDR3 in DNA: TGTGCCAGCAGTTACGAGACAGGGGAAACTGAAGCTTTCTTT.